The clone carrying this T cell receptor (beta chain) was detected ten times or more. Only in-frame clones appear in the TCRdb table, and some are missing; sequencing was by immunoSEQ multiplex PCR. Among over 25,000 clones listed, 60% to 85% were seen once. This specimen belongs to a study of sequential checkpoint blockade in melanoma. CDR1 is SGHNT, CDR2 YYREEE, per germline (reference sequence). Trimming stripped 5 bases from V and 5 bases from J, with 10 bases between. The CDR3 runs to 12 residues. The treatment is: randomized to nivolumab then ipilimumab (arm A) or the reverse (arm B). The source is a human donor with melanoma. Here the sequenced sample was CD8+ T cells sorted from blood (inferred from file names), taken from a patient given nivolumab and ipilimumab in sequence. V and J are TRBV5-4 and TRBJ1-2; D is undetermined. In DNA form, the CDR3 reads TGTGCCAGCAGTTCAGGATATTATGGCTACACCTTC. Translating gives CASSSGYYGYTF.